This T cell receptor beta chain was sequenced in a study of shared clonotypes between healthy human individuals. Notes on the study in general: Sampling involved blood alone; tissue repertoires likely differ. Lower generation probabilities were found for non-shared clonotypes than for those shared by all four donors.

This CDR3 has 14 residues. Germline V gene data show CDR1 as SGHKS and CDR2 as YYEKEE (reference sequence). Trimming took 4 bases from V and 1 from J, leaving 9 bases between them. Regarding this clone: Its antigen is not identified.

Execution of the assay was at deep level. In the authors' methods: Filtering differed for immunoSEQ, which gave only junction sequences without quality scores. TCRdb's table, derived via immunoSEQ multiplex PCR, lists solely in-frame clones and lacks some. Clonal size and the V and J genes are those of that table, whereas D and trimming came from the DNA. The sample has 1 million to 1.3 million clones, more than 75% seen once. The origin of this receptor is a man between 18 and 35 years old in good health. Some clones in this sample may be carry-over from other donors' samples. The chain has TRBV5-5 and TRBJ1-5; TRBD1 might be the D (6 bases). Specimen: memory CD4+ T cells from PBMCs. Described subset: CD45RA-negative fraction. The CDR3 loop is CASSDQGSNQPQHF. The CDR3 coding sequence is TGTGCCAGCAGCGATCAGGGGAGCAATCAGCCCCAGCATTTT.